This T cell receptor beta chain was profiled in a study of blood T cell repertoires in COVID-19. Sequencing used immunoSEQ multiplex PCR; TCRdb keeps in-frame clones, though not all of them. The table has around 160,000 clones, more than 65% seen once. The CDR3 consists of 17 residues. The V gene's germline CDR1 is LGHDT and CDR2 YNNKEL (reference sequence). V dropped 4 bases and J dropped 0; count of bases not matched to a gene: 8. The V call is TRBV3-1 (or the pseudogene TRBV3-2), the J call TRBJ1-4; 7 nucleotides line up with TRBD1. This TCR was sampled from a man between 50 and 59 years old who had recovered from COVID-19. The source material was PBMCs or T cells enriched from blood (not recorded which). CDR3 nucleotide sequence: TGTGCCAGCAGCCGAAGGGCCCAGGGGGCAACTAATGAAAAACTGTTTTTT. Its translation is CASSRRAQGATNEKLFF.